This T cell receptor beta chain comes out of a study of T cells expressing NK-cell markers. Study-wide background: It was sorted CD3+CD56-NKG2C+, CD3+CD56+NKG2C- and CD3+CD56+NKG2C+ T cells that provided the TCR beta repertoires. There were seven HCMV-seropositive donors and one seronegative donor among the eight sequenced.

Comment on this clonotype: Its target is not known.

Looked up from germline, CDR1 is SGHTA and CDR2 is FQGNSA. The CDR3 totals 13 residues. Study-level results: These clonotypes additionally ranked first within the CD3+CD56-NKG2C+ fraction of a few donors.

With the 5' RACE reads reprocessed, TCRdb shows one record per CDR3 protein and no DNA. This specimen shows 250,000 to 300,000 distinct CDR3 sequences; the ten leading clones hold 0.39%. The sequencing sample was made of blood T cells: a sorted CD56 or NKG2C T cell subset, CD4+ or CD8+ T cells, or bulk PBMC T cells (not recorded which). V usage is TRBV7-2 and J usage is TRBJ2-5; TCRdb's D call of TRBD1 is untestable without DNA. This TCR derives from a man aged 18 to 30 in good health. CDR3 amino acids: CASSLGGRLTQYF.